This passage covers 29 T cell receptor beta chains from one sample sequenced in a study of shared clonotypes between healthy human individuals. Assay used: immunoSEQ multiplex PCR; TCRdb lists only in-frame clones, some missing. This sample carries about 460,000 clones, 60% to 80% of them seen once, and the ten largest clones take about 12%. The sequencing input was PBMCs. The receptor set was obtained from a woman in her 40s in good health. Some clones in this sample may be carry-over from other donors' samples.

V is TRBV6-5 and J is TRBJ1-6, with D perhaps TRBD1 (5 bases). Per the germline V gene, CDR1 is MNHEY and CDR2 is SVGAGI. The CDR3 has 12 residues. Trimming removed 2 bases from V and 13 bases from J, with 9 bases in between. The CDR3 is CASSYRRGPLHF. The CDR3 nucleotides are TGTGCCAGCAGTTACCGTCGGGGGCCCCTCCACTTT.

The chain employs TRBV7-3 and TRBJ2-1, with D perhaps matching TRBD2 (6 bases). CDR3 length equals 14 residues. In germline, CDR1 is SGHTA, CDR2 FQGTGA. V shed 6 bases and J shed 5 bases, with 14 bases lying between them. CDR3 sequence reads: CASSSGTGNNEQFF. CDR3 nucleotide sequence: TGTGCCAGCAGTTCCGGGACTGGAAACAATGAGCAGTTCTTC.

The chain links TRBV27 to TRBJ2-7, with 10 bases lining up with TRBD2. Germline-derived CDR1 and CDR2 are MNHEY and SMNVEV (reference sequence). The CDR3 has 16 amino acids. Trimming removed 0 bases from V and 5 bases from J; junction bases left unmatched: 7. The CDR3 DNA follows: TGTGCCAGCAGTTTATCCCTCGGGACTAGCGATGACGAGCAGTACTTC. It yields the protein CASSLSLGTSDDEQYF.

The rearrangement uses TRBV30 and TRBJ2-6; 9 nucleotides line up with TRBD1. V gave up 2 bases and J gave up 2 bases; unmatched junction bases: 4. Looked up from germline, CDR1 is GTSNPN and CDR2 is SVGIG (reference sequence). This CDR3 spans 16 amino acids. CDR3 in amino acids: CAWSQDRGPGANVLTF. The CDR3 nucleotides read TGTGCCTGGAGTCAGGACAGGGGCCCTGGGGCCAACGTCCTGACTTTC. The entire variable domain, with the rest obtained from reference TRBV30 and TRBJ2-6, is as follows: SQTIHQWPATLVQPVGSPLSLECTVEGTSNPNLYWYRQAAGRGLQLLFYSVGIGQISSEVPQNLSASRPQDRQFILSSKKLLLSDSGFYLCAWSQDRGPGANVLTFGAGSRLTVL.

The V gene is TRBV6-4, the J gene TRBJ2-1, with TRBD1 matching 9 bases. Germline CDR1 MRHNA, CDR2 SNTAGT. Trimming cost V 0 bases and J 2 bases; bases outside gene matches: 2. This CDR3 has 16 residues. CDR3: CASSDSRQGAYNEQFF. The CDR3 bases are TGTGCCAGCAGTGACTCCCGACAGGGGGCCTACAATGAGCAGTTCTTC.

The gene calls are TRBV4-3 and TRBJ2-7, with D possibly TRBD1 on 6 matching bases. Germline CDR1 reads LGHNA; CDR2 reads YSLEER. The V and J ends lost 0 bases and 4 bases respectively, with 10 bases between them. This CDR3 has 14 residues. CDR3 nucleotide sequence: TGCGCCAGCAGCCAAGATGACAGGACTTACGAGCAGTACTTC. Translated, it gives CASSQDDRTYEQYF.

On this clone itself: One base separates it from a far larger clone, so it is likely a read error. The V gene is TRBV5-1, the J gene TRBJ1-1; possible D gene TRBD1, 5 bases. CDR3 length: 15 residues. Germline V lookup: CDR1 SGHRS, CDR2 YFSETQ. The V end was cut by 3 bases, the J end by 3 bases, with 15 bases between. CDR3 DNA sequence: TGCGCCAGCAGCTCCTCACCCAGGGCAGACACTGAAGCTTTCTTT. It specifies CASSSSPRADTEAFF.

The V call is TRBV28, the J call TRBJ2-1; 10 nucleotides agree with TRBD2. Trimming cost V 6 bases and J 3 bases; bases outside gene matches: 11. Germline CDR1 reads MDHEN; CDR2 reads SYDVKM. There are 17 residues in the CDR3. Here the CDR3 reads CASSSIGGLAIYNEQFF. The CDR3 DNA reads as TGTGCCAGCAGCTCCATCGGGGGACTAGCGATCTACAATGAGCAGTTCTTC.

J is TRBJ2-3 and V is TRBV14; 9 nucleotides agree with TRBD1. Germline CDR1 and CDR2: SGHDN and FVKESK. The CDR3 contains 17 residues. Trimming removed 2 bases from V and 4 bases from J; junction bases left unmatched: 10. CDR3 nucleotide sequence: TGTGCCAGCAGCCAACCCGGGACAGGGAGGATAGCAGATACGCAGTATTTT. It specifies CASSQPGTGRIADTQYF.

On this clone: It is likely a read error: a sequence one base away is far more abundant. Other DNA sequences from this sample encode an identical CDR3 as well. This chain connects TRBV30 to TRBJ1-6, with D possibly being TRBD1 (5 bases). The CDR3 is 13 amino acids. Germline CDR1 GTSNPN, CDR2 SVGIG (reference sequence). Here the CDR3 DNA reads TGCGCCTGGAGTGTAGGGGTAGGTTCACCCCTCCACTTT. Protein: CAWSVGVGSPLHF.

This sequence joins TRBV7-8 and TRBJ2-2, with unresolved D. Per germline, CDR1 SGHVS and CDR2 FQNEAQ. This CDR3 is built from 15 residues. Trimming shortened V by 3 bases and J by 4 bases, and 12 bases separated the two germline ends. This CDR3 is CASSFNGLGTGELFF. The CDR3 DNA reads TGTGCCAGCAGCTTCAATGGTTTAGGCACCGGGGAGCTGTTTTTT. The whole variable domain, remainder taken from reference TRBV7-8 and TRBJ2-2, is GAGVSQSPRYKVAKRGQDVALRCDPISGHVSLFWYQQALGQGPEFLTYFQNEAQLDKSGLPSDRFFAERPEGSVSTLKIQRTQQEDSAVYLCASSFNGLGTGELFFGEGSRLTVL.

This clone was found a few times. The sample has other DNA sequences that encode this CDR3 too. The rearrangement joins TRBV7-9 to TRBJ2-1, with TRBD2 matching over 8 bases. Per germline, CDR1 SEHNR and CDR2 FQNEAQ (reference sequence). V trimming: 5 bases; J trimming: 0 bases; junction bases outside the gene matches: 6. The CDR3 contains 16 residues. CDR3 in amino acids: CASSPRGGSSYNEQFF. CDR3 in DNA: TGTGCCAGCAGCCCCCGCGGGGGGAGCTCCTACAATGAGCAGTTCTTC.

CDR3: CASSLVGVSNQPQHF. In DNA, the CDR3 is TGTGCCAGCAGCTTAGTAGGGGTTAGCAATCAGCCCCAGCATTTT. V is TRBV7-2 and J is TRBJ1-5, with a possible D match to TRBD1 (5 bases). Trimming shortened V by 1 base and J by 0 bases, and 7 bases separated the two germline ends. Germline V gives CDR1 SGHTA, CDR2 FQGNSA. CDR3 length: 15 residues.

The CDR3 loop reads CASGVAQNYGYTF. CDR3 nucleotides: TGTGCCAGCGGCGTTGCACAGAACTATGGCTACACCTTC. The genes are TRBV28 and TRBJ1-2; no definite D call. Germline CDR1 reads MDHEN; CDR2 reads SYDVKM. The germline V and J ends were trimmed by 8 bases and 2 bases, with 12 bases remaining between them. This CDR3 spans 13 amino acids.

In the case of this clone: Distinct nucleotide sequences in the sample also encode this CDR3. This chain connects TRBV2 to TRBJ1-5, with a weak D call TRBD1 (5 bases). Trimming left V 2 bases short and J 2 bases short, with 10 bases between. In germline, CDR1 is SNHLY, CDR2 FYNNEI. CDR3 length: 15 residues. The CDR3 loop reads CASSERGLGNQPQHF. The CDR3 DNA follows: TGTGCCAGCAGTGAAAGGGGTCTCGGCAATCAGCCCCAGCATTTT. The variable domain in full, completed from reference TRBV2 and TRBJ1-5, reads EPEVTQTPSHQVTQMGQEVILRCVPISNHLYFYWYRQILGQKVEFLVSFYNNEISEKSEIFDDQFSVERPDGSNFTLKIRSTKLEDSAMYFCASSERGLGNQPQHFGDGTRLSIL.

The CDR3 is CASSFGQGASTEAFF. The CDR3 nucleotides are TGTGCCAGTAGTTTTGGGCAGGGGGCTAGCACTGAAGCTTTCTTT. The chain employs TRBV19 and TRBJ1-1, with 8 positions matching TRBD1. CDR1 and CDR2 from the germline V gene are LNHDA and SQIVND (reference sequence). The CDR3 is 15 residues long. V gave up 5 bases and J gave up 4 bases; unmatched junction bases: 9.

About this clone: A far bigger clonotype differs at one base, so this is likely a read error. The same CDR3 can be traced to other DNA sequences in this sample. This chain joins TRBV5-1 and TRBJ2-4; D not certain. V gave up 4 bases and J gave up 0 bases, with 8 bases separating them. Germline CDR1 SGHRS, CDR2 YFSETQ. This CDR3 has 14 amino acids. Written as DNA, the CDR3 is TGCGCCAGCAGCCTGGAAACAGCCAAAAACATTCAGTACTTC. Amino acid sequence: CASSLETAKNIQYF.

The chain is built from TRBV28 and TRBJ2-1; D could derive from TRBD1 or TRBD2 (5 bases each). The germline V gene has CDR1 MDHEN and CDR2 SYDVKM. The CDR3 is 15 amino acids. Trimming shortened V by 5 bases and J by 9 bases, and 20 bases separated the two germline ends. CDR3 DNA sequence: TGTGCCAGCAGTCACTTCGGGACGAATTTAGGTGAGCAGTTCTTC. Protein product: CASSHFGTNLGEQFF.

There are many counts of this clone. This sequence joins TRBV28 and TRBJ2-7; no clear D. The CDR3 runs 11 residues. Trimming removed 7 bases from V and 3 bases from J, with 7 bases in between. Germline V lookup: CDR1 MDHEN, CDR2 SYDVKM. The CDR3 protein is CASKTVYEQYF. CDR3 bases: TGTGCCAGCAAGACGGTCTACGAGCAGTACTTC. Together with reference TRBV28 and TRBJ2-7, the CDR3 gives the full variable domain: DVKVTQSSRYLVKRTGEKVFLECVQDMDHENMFWYRQDPGLGLRLIYFSYDVKMKEKGDIPEGYSVSREKKERFSLILESASTNQTSMYLCASKTVYEQYFGPGTRLTVT.

J is TRBJ1-2 and V is TRBV9, with TRBD1 matching over 9 bases. The CDR3 spans 14 residues. V gave up 2 bases and J gave up 8 bases; unmatched junction bases: 7. CDR1 is SGDLS, CDR2 YYNGEE, per germline. The CDR3 reads CASSVGQGTVGYTF. CDR3 nucleotide sequence: TGTGCCAGCAGCGTGGGACAGGGCACCGTCGGCTACACCTTC.

The CDR3 reads CASSFLRYSPYEQYF. CDR3 bases: TGTGCCAGCAGTTTCCTCCGCTACTCACCCTACGAGCAGTACTTC. The chain couples TRBV7-8 to TRBJ1-2; D not certain. The last part of the DNA fits TRBJ2-7 better; the J call may be wrong. The CDR3 runs 15 residues. Germline V lookup: CDR1 SGHVS, CDR2 FQNEAQ.

The V call is TRBV11-3, the J call TRBJ2-1, with 11 bases fitting TRBD2. The V gene end was trimmed by 5 bases and the J gene end by 11 bases; junction bases not matched to a gene: 5. This CDR3 has 13 amino acids. Germline V gene sequence: CDR1 SGHNT, CDR2 YENEEA. CDR3 protein: CASSAGLAGKQFF. For the CDR3, the DNA is TGTGCCAGCAGCGCAGGACTAGCGGGCAAGCAGTTCTTC.

This clone was seen only a few times. The chain couples TRBV21-1 to TRBJ1-5. TRBV21-1 is a recognized pseudogene. CDR3 length equals 15 residues. CDR3 amino acids: CASSKDPPMGQPQHF. The DNA for the CDR3 is TGTGCCAGCAGCAAAGATCCCCCGATGGGTCAGCCCCAGCATTTT.

V and J are TRBV28 and TRBJ1-2, with D tentatively TRBD1 (5 bases). V shed 7 bases and J shed 4 bases, with 19 bases lying between them. This CDR3 spans 15 amino acids. Germline loops: CDR1 MDHEN, CDR2 SYDVKM. CDR3: CASTLGGGDGYGYTF. The CDR3 coding sequence is TGTGCCAGCACCTTAGGCGGGGGGGACGGCTATGGCTACACCTTC.

The table lists this clone with a few counts. J is TRBJ1-1 and V is TRBV29-1; D is unclear. CDR3 length: 13 amino acids. From germline, CDR1 is SQVTM and CDR2 ANQGSEA. The V end was cut by 5 bases, the J end by 1 base, with 11 bases between. The CDR3 region has the DNA TGCAGCGTTTGGGCCGGGAGGAACACTGAAGCTTTCTTT. Its translation is CSVWAGRNTEAFF.

For this clone: A read error likely explains this, since a far larger clone differs by one base. The V gene is TRBV11-1, the J gene TRBJ2-7, with 7 bases fitting TRBD2. Germline V gene sequence: CDR1 SGHAT, CDR2 FQDESV (reference sequence). This CDR3 contains 15 residues. The CDR3 DNA is TGTGCCAGCACTACGATGGGAGGGCCCACCTACGAGCAGTGCTTC. Its translation: CASTTMGGPTYEQCF.

Notes on this clone: A far larger clone lies a single base away; this is likely a read error. Other DNA sequences in the same sample also yield this CDR3. CDR3 nucleotides: TGTGCCAGCAGTCGAGGGGGGGAAAAACTGTTTTTT. Amino acids: CASSRGGEKLFF. The V call is TRBV9, the J call TRBJ1-4; TRBD1 is a possible D gene (6 bases). Germline CDR1 and CDR2: SGDLS and YYNGEE. Trimming took 5 bases from V and 8 from J, leaving 10 bases between them. The length of the CDR3 is 12 residues.

The chain joins TRBV27 to TRBJ1-1, with 8 bases fitting TRBD1. This CDR3 comprises 14 residues. CDR1 is MNHEY, CDR2 SMNVEV, per germline (reference sequence). V trimming: 3 bases; J trimming: 5 bases; junction bases outside the gene matches: 5. The CDR3 nucleotides read TGTGCCAGCAGTTTGACAGGGGAGTCTACTGAAGCTTTCTTT. This translates into CASSLTGESTEAFF.

This rearrangement joins TRBV28 to TRBJ2-5; D is uncertain. TRBJ2-7 explains the end of the DNA better; the J call may be wrong. The CDR3 spans 12 residues. Germline loops: CDR1 MDHEN, CDR2 SYDVKM. CDR3 amino acids: CASSLSRYEQYF. The CDR3 DNA reads as TGTGCCAGCAGTTTGTCGCGTTACGAGCAGTACTTC.